The entry that follows covers one T cell receptor (beta chain) sequence. This clone occurred once. The specificity of this receptor is unknown. No base quality values were provided; no much bigger clone lies one nucleotide off. Explained via the paper, the time point label denotes: about 28 days (+/-7) after the second vaccine dose. This sample's treatment or condition label indicates: meningococcal conjugate vaccine given as trial control. Samples from vaccinated people were obtained from the UK trials COV001 and COV002, which included a single-blind randomized controlled phase 2/3 trial of AZD1222 (ChAdOx1 nCoV-19) in healthy adults. For TCRbeta chain sequencing, PBMC samples were collected from trial participants at day 0 and at day 28 after the second dose. The germline V gene supplies CDR1 KGHSH and CDR2 LQKENI. Clipping removes 5 bases from V and 6 bases from J, with 3 as the unmatched junction base count. The CDR3, from cysteine to phenylalanine, totals 13 residues. Of the read, only the CDR3 DNA is kept; its 39 bases are in frame from base 1.

This sample is part of a study of T cell responses to AZD1222 COVID-19 vaccine (dated by TCRdb to about 2021). Background on the whole study: A total of 230 to 250 trial participants underwent TCR sequencing, of whom more than 200 had received two doses of AZD1222 and around 25 had received two doses of the MenACWY control vaccine. Trial participants were enrolled by age into 18-55, 56-69 and 70-plus year subgroups, with roughly 160, 29 and 62 TCR-sequenced participants respectively.

Findings and caveats that apply to the study as a whole: Only five to seven AZD1222 recipients were SARS-CoV-2 seropositive at baseline, limiting conclusions about previously exposed vaccinees. Most participants were white British and females outnumbered males, and the authors suggested that clonal diversity may have been underestimated. In the small 56-69-year group, the increase in depth fell short of significance, most likely because of low power. No day 14 peak-response samples were available, so repertoires were characterized only after the peak T cell response. CD4 TCRs associated with the vaccine covered the entire spike protein, and the dominant responses were in regions 160-218 and 743-854. Spike-specific TCR breadth and depth rose significantly after two AZD1222 doses compared with day 0 and with MenACWY recipients. Nearly half of unique spike-specific TCRs reportedly recognized epitopes outside regions mutated in the B.1.351 and B.1.1.7 variants.

The CDR3 regions of human TCRbeta chains were analyzed by immunosequencing. As for the original processing: Repertoire TCRs were checked for matches against a reference library of SARS-CoV-2-specific TCRs that had been generated using the MIRA antigen-specificity platform. Breadth was defined as the fraction of unique TCRs that were SARS-CoV-2-associated, and depth was defined as the fraction of total T cells that were SARS-CoV-2-associated. Using the MIRA data, each spike-specific TCR was mapped to the spike region that the TCR reacts to and placed in a CD4 or CD8 class. Log10-transformed breadth and depth values were compared by one-way ANOVA with Sidak's multiple comparisons tests. TCRdb's version of the immuneACCESS table is confined to in-frame rearrangements and falls short of the full clone set. An unresolved V gene accounts for under half of the shortfall where checked; the remainder is of unknown origin. V, J and clone size reflect that table, while D and trimming were determined from the DNA. The sample yields around 140,000 clones; approximately 85% were counted once. The ten largest clones capture under 7% of the sample.

Recombination connected TRBV18 to TRBJ1-5; 8 central nucleotides agree with TRBD1. This sequence originates from an adult who received the MenACWY meningococcal vaccine as a control. The sample in question was peripheral blood, obtained 28 days after the second dose of the MenACWY control vaccine. The DNA sequence reads TGTGCCAGCTCAGAGACAGGGGTTCAGCCCCAGCATTTT. It codes for CASSETGVQPQHF.